This T cell receptor (beta chain) appears in the sequencing data of a study of metastatic and nonmetastatic thyroid tumors. Findings of the study overall: Reportedly, malignant thyroid tumors had significantly higher TCR beta diversity than benign nodules, in blood and tumor.

Germline V lookup: CDR1 SGHAT, CDR2 FQNNGV. This CDR3 comprises 13 residues. The V gene lost 3 bases and the J gene lost 5 bases, with 11 bases spanning the gap. On this clone itself: As yet, its antigen is unknown.

Through MiXCR, TCRdb re-clonotyped the PCR reads. This sample has fewer than 50,000 clones; 16% occur once, and the top ten carry around 20%. Among the patients, none had received any treatment before thyroid surgery. V and J are TRBV11-2 and TRBJ2-7; D uncertain. The sequence came from a female donor with papillary thyroid cancer or a benign thyroid nodule (not recorded which). Some clones in this sample may be carry-over from other donors' samples. Material: blood. CDR3 DNA: TGTGCCAGCAGCTTGTCCGGGCTTAACGAGCAGTACTTC. The encoded protein is CASSLSGLNEQYF.